The 32 T cell receptor beta chains below all came from one sample that was sequenced in a study of T-cell reconstitution after alpha-beta-depleted transplantation in children. Unique molecular identifiers were incorporated during preparation of the TCRbeta library. TCRdb independently ran MiXCR on the PCR reads; one entry per CDR3 protein. The sample has approximately 230,000 distinct CDR3 sequences; approximately 24% are singletons. The material sequenced was PBMCs, mostly from graft donor cells, taken 360 days after TCRalphabeta/CD19-depleted stem cell transplant. The receptors were sampled from a female patient aged 2 to 10 who had a stem cell transplant for congenital amegakaryocytic thrombocytopenia, so the T cells may come from the graft donor.

V and J are TRBV5-1 and TRBJ2-1, with TRBD2 identical over 9 bases. V lost 0 bases, J lost 9 bases, and 10 bases stayed unmatched. The CDR3 spans 16 residues. Germline lookup yields CDR1 SGHRS and CDR2 YFSETQ. The CDR3 bases are TGCGCCAGCAGCTTGGTCCTAGCGGGGCCCGGCGCTGAGCAGTTCTTC. It encodes CASSLVLAGPGAEQFF.

In its sample, this clonotype was seen a few times. The V gene is TRBV28, the J gene TRBJ2-2; a weak D match, TRBD2 (6 bases). Germline lookup yields CDR1 MDHEN and CDR2 SYDVKM. Trimming cost V 6 bases and J 3 bases, with 14 bases left between them. This CDR3 has 15 residues. Here the CDR3 DNA reads TGTGCCAGCAGCCTGACCTGGGGGGACACCGGGGAGCTGTTTTTT. Translating gives CASSLTWGDTGELFF.

The gene calls are TRBV12-3 or TRBV12-4 and TRBJ2-2, with 9 positions matching TRBD1. J gave up 6 bases and V 6 bases, and 8 bases lay outside the gene matches. The CDR3 consists of 15 residues. The CDR3 bases are TGTGCCAGCAGCCCGACAGGGGGAGCCCCCGGGGAGCTGTTTTTT. As protein: CASSPTGGAPGELFF.

There are many counts of this clonotype. The rearrangement joins TRBV4-3 to TRBJ2-7; D call uncertain. With 1 base removed from V and 3 bases from J, the gap between germline ends came to 7 bases. The CDR3 is 13 amino acids. Germline V gene data show CDR1 as LGHNA and CDR2 as YSLEER. This chain's CDR3 is CASSQGPDYEQYF. The CDR3 DNA is TGCGCCAGCAGCCAAGGTCCCGACTACGAGCAGTACTTC.

The chain couples TRBV12-3 or TRBV12-4 to TRBJ2-2; TRBD2 aligns across 7 bases. The CDR3 extends over 16 amino acids. After removal of 4 bases from V and 5 bases from J, the junction contained 10 bases not matched to a gene. In DNA form, the CDR3 reads TGTGCCAGCAGTTCACAGACGGGGGGAGGGACCGGGGAGCTGTTTTTT. This encodes CASSSQTGGGTGELFF.

The chain has TRBV20-1 and TRBJ2-7, with D tentatively TRBD2 (6 bases). V was pared by 1 base and J by 3 bases, with 13 bases between. Germline V gene sequence: CDR1 DFQATT, CDR2 SNEGSKA (reference sequence). The CDR3 covers 14 residues. The CDR3 is CSARAQRANYEQYF. CDR3 DNA: TGCAGTGCTAGAGCGCAGCGGGCGAACTACGAGCAGTACTTC.

V is TRBV24-1 and J is TRBJ2-5; TRBD2 aligns across 9 bases. The J segment lost 2 bases and the V segment lost 3 bases, leaving 3 bases of the junction unmatched. Germline V lookup: CDR1 KGHDR, CDR2 SFDVKD. The CDR3 is 15 amino acids. The CDR3 is CATSDLAGNQETQYF. As DNA, the CDR3 is TGTGCCACCAGTGATCTAGCGGGGAATCAAGAGACCCAGTACTTC.

This clonotype has only a few counts. The V and J genes are TRBV12-3 or TRBV12-4 and TRBJ2-7; 9 bases align to TRBD2. The CDR3 extends over 15 amino acids. The J segment lost 4 bases and the V segment lost 4 bases, leaving 8 bases of the junction unmatched. CDR3 sequence (DNA): TGTGCCAGCAGTTCACTAGCGGGTGGGGAGTACGAGCAGTACTTC. This translates into CASSSLAGGEYEQYF.

This clonotype was counted between two and nine times. The chain is built from TRBV20-1 and TRBJ2-5; TRBD2 matches at 7 bases. The trim removed 7 bases at V and 4 bases at J, leaving 9 bases unmatched. The germline CDR1 and CDR2 sequences are DFQATT and SNEGSKA (reference sequence). The CDR3 loop spans 13 amino acids. The CDR3 sequence is CSGRREWGETQYF. The CDR3 DNA follows: TGCAGTGGCCGGCGGGAGTGGGGAGAGACCCAGTACTTC.

This clonotype occurred a few times. The gene calls are TRBV6-1 and TRBJ2-2; 10 nucleotides agree with TRBD2. Germline CDR1 is MNHNS and CDR2 is SASEGT. This CDR3 has 15 residues. V lost 10 bases to trimming and J lost 6 bases; unmatched junction nucleotides: 11. The CDR3 region has the DNA TGTGCCACCAGACAAGCGGGGGGGCCCTCCGGGGAGCTGTTTTTT. It encodes CATRQAGGPSGELFF.

This chain connects TRBV20-1 to TRBJ2-7; 9 bases agree with TRBD2. The CDR3 covers 13 residues. Germline V gene sequence: CDR1 DFQATT, CDR2 SNEGSKA (reference sequence). The V and J ends lost 3 bases and 6 bases, in that order; junction bases with no gene match: 6. The CDR3 sequence: CSASPGLAGEQYF. The CDR3, as DNA: TGCAGTGCTAGCCCGGGACTAGCTGGCGAGCAGTACTTC.

The V and J genes are TRBV20-1 and TRBJ2-2, with D possibly TRBD1 on 5 matching bases. CDR1 is DFQATT and CDR2 is SNEGSKA in the germline V gene (reference sequence). The CDR3 length is 14 residues. The germline V and J ends were trimmed by 4 bases and 3 bases, with 12 bases remaining between them. The CDR3 reads CSAIGQGYTGELFF. The CDR3 DNA reads as TGCAGTGCTATTGGGCAGGGCTACACCGGGGAGCTGTTTTTT.

V gene TRBV4-3 combines with J gene TRBJ1-1; 7 nucleotides line up with TRBD1. In germline, CDR1 is LGHNA, CDR2 YSLEER. The junction had 10 bases not matched to a gene; V was cut back by 0 bases and J by 6 bases. The CDR3 length is 16 residues. The CDR3 spells CASSQDPGGIMAEAFF. In DNA, the CDR3 is TGCGCCAGCAGCCAAGACCCAGGGGGGATTATGGCTGAAGCTTTCTTT.

The rearrangement links TRBV11-2 to TRBJ2-4; no firm D call. Germline V gene sequence: CDR1 SGHAT, CDR2 FQNNGV. This CDR3 region has 19 residues. V lost 5 bases, J lost 7 bases, and 30 bases lay in between. CDR3 protein: CASSLQQRLGIGRGNIQYF. The CDR3 bases are TGTGCCAGCAGCCTCCAACAAAGATTAGGAATCGGGCGTGGGAACATTCAGTACTTC.

The V and J genes are TRBV6-2 or TRBV6-3 and TRBJ2-3; TRBD2 is a possible D gene (5 bases). The CDR3 is made up of 15 amino acids. Germline V gene data show CDR1 as MNHEY and CDR2 as SVGEGT. Trimming shortened V by 3 bases and J by 0 bases, and 10 bases separated the two germline ends. The CDR3: CASSYWRASTDTQYF. DNA for the CDR3: TGTGCCAGCAGTTATTGGCGGGCAAGCACAGATACGCAGTATTTT.

Many counts were recorded for this clonotype. The rearrangement joins TRBV20-1 to TRBJ1-4; D gene uncertain. Germline V gives CDR1 DFQATT, CDR2 SNEGSKA (reference sequence). The CDR3 extends over 13 amino acids. Trimming took off 5 bases at V and 0 bases at J, with 7 bases between the two ends. The CDR3 spells CSALIATNEKLFF. CDR3 DNA: TGCAGTGCTCTAATTGCAACTAATGAAAAACTGTTTTTT.

This clonotype was observed a few times. The V call is TRBV20-1, the J call TRBJ1-1, with no clear D. The V gene's germline CDR1 is DFQATT and CDR2 SNEGSKA (reference sequence). This CDR3 comprises 14 residues. V was pared by 2 bases and J by 9 bases, with 19 bases between. In nucleotides, the CDR3 is TGCAGTGCTAGATTGGACCGGACTAAGGGCAAAGCTTTCTTT. Translation: CSARLDRTKGKAFF.

There are a few counts of this clonotype. V and J are TRBV12-3 or TRBV12-4 and TRBJ2-7; 8 bases line up with TRBD2. With 5 bases clipped from V and 6 bases from J, the junction kept 9 bases outside the gene matches. The CDR3 sequence is 14 residues long. CDR3 coding DNA: TGTGCCAGCAGTCAAAGCGGGAGAGAGGCCGAGCAGTACTTC. It translates to CASSQSGREAEQYF.

This clonotype showed up just a few times. This sequence joins TRBV12-3 or TRBV12-4 and TRBJ1-2; D gene uncertain. The CDR3 spans 13 residues. Between the trimmed V and J ends, which lost 3 bases and 8 bases, there was a span of 13 bases. The CDR3 nucleotides are TGTGCCAGCAGTTTCGAGGCCCTGGGAGGCTACACCTTC. This gives the protein CASSFEALGGYTF.

The chain combines TRBV21-1 with TRBJ1-5; the D call in the table, TRBD1, was not verified against the DNA. TRBV21-1 is an annotated pseudogene. CDR3 length equals 14 residues. The CDR3 reads CARGQGLGNQPQHF. The DNA of the CDR3 is TGTGCCAGGGGACAGGGTTTGGGCAATCAGCCCCAGCATTTT.

This clonotype was recorded at least ten times. The chain employs TRBV12-3 or TRBV12-4 and TRBJ2-7; 9 bases align to TRBD1. This CDR3 has 15 amino acids. V lost 6 bases and J lost 3; bases outside the gene matches: 9. The CDR3 region is CASSPTGQGNYEQYF. As DNA, the CDR3 is TGTGCCAGCAGCCCTACGGGACAGGGAAACTACGAGCAGTACTTC.

The gene calls are TRBV4-2 and TRBJ2-1; TRBD2 is a possible D gene (5 bases). The CDR3 spans 13 residues. V lost 6 bases and J 4 bases, leaving 10 bases between the germline ends. Per the germline V gene, CDR1 is LGHNA and CDR2 is YNFKEQ. CDR3 amino acids: CASRPTTYNEQFF. The DNA of the CDR3 is TGTGCCAGCAGACCGACTACTTACAATGAGCAGTTCTTC.

The J gene is TRBJ1-4, the V gene TRBV25-1; D gene ambiguous. The CDR3 runs 14 residues. Germline V gene data show CDR1 as MGHDK and CDR2 as SYGVNS. V lost 8 bases to trimming and J lost 5 bases, with 15 bases between them. CDR3 DNA sequence: TGTGCCAGCGCACCCATCGGGGTGAATGAAAAACTGTTTTTT. Amino acid sequence: CASAPIGVNEKLFF.

A few counts support this clonotype. V usage is TRBV7-2 and J usage is TRBJ2-6; 9 positions match TRBD2. J was trimmed by 4 bases and V by 1 base; bases with no gene match: 5. CDR3 length equals 17 residues. Germline V lookup: CDR1 SGHTA, CDR2 FQGNSA. This chain's CDR3 is CASSLVLAGSGANVLTF. The CDR3 DNA reads TGTGCCAGCAGCTTAGTCCTAGCGGGATCAGGGGCCAACGTCCTGACTTTC.

The sample holds many counts of this clonotype. The rearrangement uses TRBV12-3 or TRBV12-4 and TRBJ2-2; possibly TRBD2 for D (5 bases). Trimming took off 2 bases at V and 0 bases at J, with 13 bases between the two ends. CDR3 size: 17 residues. The CDR3 here is CASSLMAGGANTGELFF. For the CDR3, the DNA is TGTGCCAGCAGTTTAATGGCCGGAGGCGCGAACACCGGGGAGCTGTTTTTT.

This clonotype has only a few counts. The CDR3 protein is CAIKGDVDEQYF. Written as DNA, the CDR3 is TGTGCCATCAAGGGTGACGTCGACGAGCAGTACTTC. This sequence joins TRBV10-3 and TRBJ2-7; D gene ambiguous. Germline loops: CDR1 ENHRY, CDR2 SYGVKD. This CDR3 has 12 residues. Trimming cost V 7 bases and J 5 bases, with 12 bases left between them.

The chain employs TRBV7-9 and TRBJ2-5; TRBD2 matches 13 bases. The CDR3 consists of 18 residues. The V gene's germline CDR1 is SEHNR and CDR2 FQNEAQ (reference sequence). The trim removed 5 bases at V and 0 bases at J, leaving 9 bases unmatched. This chain's CDR3 is CASSRLAGGLSYQETQYF. For the CDR3, the DNA is TGTGCCAGCAGCCGACTAGCGGGGGGCCTCTCGTACCAAGAGACCCAGTACTTC.

The chain joins TRBV3-1 to TRBJ1-2; possibly TRBD1 for D (5 bases). The CDR3 loop spans 16 amino acids. Trimming cost V 0 bases and J 2 bases, with 13 bases left between them. Germline CDR1 and CDR2: LGHDT and YNNKEL (reference sequence). The CDR3 sequence: CASSQEWPGVNYGYTF. The CDR3 DNA sequence: TGTGCCAGCAGCCAAGAATGGCCGGGGGTGAACTATGGCTACACCTTC.

This clonotype was found a few times. The V call is TRBV5-1, the J call TRBJ2-2; TRBD1 matches at 7 bases. CDR3 length: 14 amino acids. V gave up 2 bases and J gave up 6 bases; unmatched junction bases: 4. Germline V lookup: CDR1 SGHRS, CDR2 YFSETQ. The CDR3 loop is CASSFWTGSGELFF. Written as DNA, the CDR3 is TGCGCCAGCAGCTTCTGGACAGGCTCCGGGGAGCTGTTTTTT.

This clonotype came up a few times. The chain recombines TRBV24-1 with TRBJ2-5; perhaps TRBD1 as D (5 bases). Germline V gives CDR1 KGHDR, CDR2 SFDVKD. Trimming removed 3 bases from V and 2 bases from J, with 15 bases in between. There are 16 residues in the CDR3. CDR3 DNA: TGTGCCACCAGTGATAGAGCCGAGACAGCGCAAGAGACCCAGTACTTC. It encodes CATSDRAETAQETQYF.

The V and J genes are TRBV4-1 and TRBJ2-5; tentatively, D is TRBD1 (5 bases). The CDR3 totals 13 residues. In germline, CDR1 is MGHRA, CDR2 YSYEKL. Trimming removed 4 bases from V and 3 bases from J, with 9 bases in between. As DNA, the CDR3 is TGCGCCAGCAGCCCTGTCAGGGAAGAGACCCAGTACTTC. It translates to CASSPVREETQYF.

This clonotype was counted between two and nine times. The chain employs TRBV5-1 and TRBJ1-1, with a possible D match to TRBD1 (6 bases). Trimming stripped 5 bases from V and 4 bases from J, with 15 bases between. This CDR3 contains 14 residues. Germline V gives CDR1 SGHRS, CDR2 YFSETQ. CDR3 bases: TGCGCCAGCAGTCTTTCAGGGGCCGGCACTGAAGCTTTCTTT. As protein: CASSLSGAGTEAFF.